This TCR beta chain was observed in a study of regulatory T cells in long-lasting Graves disease. Many counts were recorded for this clonotype. What it binds is unknown. Germline CDR1 reads SNHLY; CDR2 reads FYNNEI. The germline V and J ends were trimmed by 3 bases and 0 bases, with 14 bases remaining between them. This CDR3 has 17 amino acids. As for time point: persistent/refractory GD, antithyroid drugs over 5 years with positive TRAb. With RNA extracted from PBMCs as input, the TCR library was made. By American Thyroid Association guidelines, Graves' disease was diagnosed in the cohort. General observations from the study: Graves' patients with persistent disease showed TCR diversity lower than patients newly diagnosed.

HTBI primers from iRepertoire and Arm-PCR of CDR3 regions yielded the TCR beta libraries. TCRdb called the multiplex PCR reads again in MiXCR, with one record for every CDR3 protein. Of roughly 430,000 distinct CDR3 sequences listed, 20% to 25% are singletons. Sequencing was performed on peripheral blood mononuclear cells (PBMCs), taken when the disease was refractory, from a patient treated with antithyroid drugs. The rearrangement links TRBV2 to TRBJ1-4; D may be TRBD1 (5 bases). The origin of this receptor is a female donor with Graves disease. The CDR3 spells CASSDWGGVATNEKLFF. In DNA form, the CDR3 reads TGTGCCAGCAGTGACTGGGGGGGAGTTGCAACTAATGAAAAACTGTTTTTT.